Listed below are T cell receptor beta chains from one sample, sequenced in a study of T cell responses to AZD1222 COVID-19 vaccine. Sequencing was performed with immunoSEQ multiplex PCR; in TCRdb, only in-frame clones are kept and a portion is missing. The sample consists of over 75,000 clones, about 83% of them appearing once. Specimen: peripheral blood, collected 28 days after the second AZD1222 dose. These receptors were obtained from an adult who received the AZD1222 COVID-19 vaccine. CDR3s include the opening cysteine and the closing phenylalanine or tryptophan. Each record gives: J gene, D gene, V gene, clone size, CDR3 protein, CDR3 DNA. A D gene is named only where the DNA matches it firmly. Clone sizes are given selectively: once, few, many, or a class where the clone is expanded.

j_call: TRBJ2-1
d_call: .
v_call: TRBV6-5
clone_size: .
cdr3_aa: CASSSPPTMGNEQFF
cdr3_nt: TGTGCCAGCAGTTCCCCCCCGACCATGGGCAATGAGCAGTTCTTC

j_call: TRBJ1-3
d_call: .
v_call: TRBV7-6
clone_size: .
cdr3_aa: CASSLRSGRNTIYF
cdr3_nt: TGTGCCAGCAGCTTAAGGTCAGGAAGAAACACCATATATTTT

j_call: TRBJ1-3
d_call: .
v_call: TRBV4-3
clone_size: .
cdr3_aa: CASSPGTSSGNTIYF
cdr3_nt: TGCGCCAGCAGCCCAGGGACCAGCTCTGGAAACACCATATATTTT

j_call: TRBJ2-7
d_call: .
v_call: TRBV2
clone_size: .
cdr3_aa: CASREGYEQYF
cdr3_nt: TGTGCCAGCAGAGAAGGGTACGAGCAGTACTTC

j_call: TRBJ1-5
d_call: TRBD1
v_call: TRBV19
clone_size: .
cdr3_aa: CASSIGRGIDRGSNQPQHF
cdr3_nt: TGTGCCAGTAGTATAGGAAGGGGCATCGACAGGGGTAGCAATCAGCCCCAGCATTTT

j_call: TRBJ2-1
d_call: .
v_call: TRBV4-3
clone_size: .
cdr3_aa: CASSQEFGDKDEQFF
cdr3_nt: TGCGCCAGCAGCCAAGAATTCGGGGATAAGGATGAGCAGTTCTTC

j_call: TRBJ1-2
d_call: TRBD1
v_call: TRBV6-1
clone_size: .
cdr3_aa: CASSDRGLHYGYTF
cdr3_nt: TGTGCCAGCAGTGACAGGGGGCTTCACTATGGCTACACCTTC

j_call: TRBJ1-2
d_call: .
v_call: TRBV5-1
clone_size: .
cdr3_aa: CASSLAGEYGYTF
cdr3_nt: TGCGCCAGCAGCTTGGCAGGGGAGTATGGCTACACCTTC

j_call: TRBJ1-1
d_call: TRBD1
v_call: TRBV2
clone_size: few
cdr3_aa: CASRGPGGEAFF
cdr3_nt: TGTGCCAGCAGAGGCCCAGGGGGCGAAGCTTTCTTT

j_call: TRBJ1-5
d_call: .
v_call: TRBV3-1/TRBV3-2
clone_size: .
cdr3_aa: CASSLSGLNQPQHF
cdr3_nt: TGTGCCAGCAGCCTCTCCGGACTCAATCAGCCCCAGCATTTT

j_call: TRBJ1-5
d_call: .
v_call: TRBV19
clone_size: .
cdr3_aa: CASSIDGGAAKTQHF
cdr3_nt: TGTGCCAGTAGTATAGATGGCGGAGCCGCCAAGACCCAGCATTTT

j_call: TRBJ1-1
d_call: TRBD1
v_call: TRBV5-4
clone_size: .
cdr3_aa: CASSGQVNPEAFF
cdr3_nt: TGTGCCAGCAGCGGACAGGTAAACCCTGAAGCTTTCTTT

j_call: TRBJ1-5
d_call: TRBD1
v_call: TRBV10-3
clone_size: .
cdr3_aa: CAISEATGTASNQPQHF
cdr3_nt: TGTGCCATCAGTGAGGCTACCGGGACAGCTAGCAATCAGCCCCAGCATTTT

j_call: TRBJ2-7
d_call: .
v_call: TRBV20-1
clone_size: .
cdr3_aa: CSARLRGGWYF
cdr3_nt: TGCAGTGCTAGATTAAGGGGGGGTTGGTACTTC

j_call: TRBJ2-5
d_call: .
v_call: TRBV9
clone_size: .
cdr3_aa: CASSVAPDRQETQYF
cdr3_nt: TGTGCCAGCAGCGTAGCCCCCGATCGGCAAGAGACCCAGTACTTC

j_call: TRBJ1-1
d_call: .
v_call: TRBV28
clone_size: .
cdr3_aa: CASSLGWALGNTEAFF
cdr3_nt: TGTGCCAGCAGTTTGGGGTGGGCATTGGGGAACACTGAAGCTTTCTTT

j_call: TRBJ2-1
d_call: .
v_call: TRBV9
clone_size: .
cdr3_aa: CASSVSTFHEQFF
cdr3_nt: TGTGCCAGCAGCGTAAGTACCTTCCATGAGCAGTTCTTC

j_call: TRBJ1-2
d_call: .
v_call: TRBV7-9
clone_size: .
cdr3_aa: CASSTGMVGYTF
cdr3_nt: TGTGCCAGCAGCACGGGCATGGTGGGCTACACCTTC

j_call: TRBJ2-5
d_call: TRBD2
v_call: TRBV7-9
clone_size: few
cdr3_aa: CASSLTSGGALETQYF
cdr3_nt: TGTGCCAGCAGCTTGACTAGCGGGGGGGCTTTAGAGACCCAGTACTTC

j_call: TRBJ2-3
d_call: .
v_call: TRBV7-9
clone_size: .
cdr3_aa: CASRTEGGGTDTQYF
cdr3_nt: TGTGCCAGCAGGACTGAGGGCGGGGGCACAGATACGCAGTATTTT

j_call: TRBJ2-7
d_call: TRBD2
v_call: TRBV19
clone_size: .
cdr3_aa: CASSPPGGSWPYEQYF
cdr3_nt: TGTGCCAGTAGTCCCCCCGGGGGGAGCTGGCCCTACGAGCAGTACTTC

j_call: TRBJ1-2
d_call: TRBD1
v_call: TRBV18
clone_size: .
cdr3_aa: CASNADRGDGYTF
cdr3_nt: TGTGCCAGCAACGCGGACAGGGGTGATGGCTACACCTTC

j_call: TRBJ2-2
d_call: TRBD1
v_call: TRBV15
clone_size: .
cdr3_aa: CATSRERTGVGELFF
cdr3_nt: TGTGCCACCAGCAGAGAAAGGACAGGGGTCGGGGAGCTGTTTTTT

j_call: TRBJ2-4
d_call: .
v_call: TRBV6-5
clone_size: .
cdr3_aa: CASTEYRGGIQYF
cdr3_nt: TGTGCCAGCACAGAATACAGGGGAGGCATTCAGTACTTC

j_call: TRBJ1-2
d_call: .
v_call: TRBV20-1
clone_size: .
cdr3_aa: CSARDLGGYTF
cdr3_nt: TGCAGTGCTAGAGACCTTGGGGGCTACACCTTC

j_call: TRBJ1-1
d_call: .
v_call: TRBV5-6
clone_size: .
cdr3_aa: CASSSQVFEAFF
cdr3_nt: TGTGCCAGCAGCTCACAGGTCTTTGAAGCTTTCTTT

j_call: TRBJ2-5
d_call: TRBD1
v_call: TRBV6-2/TRBV6-3
clone_size: once
cdr3_aa: CASSDRDRQETQYF
cdr3_nt: TGTGCCAGCAGTGACCGGGACAGACAAGAGACCCAGTACTTC

j_call: TRBJ1-6
d_call: TRBD1
v_call: TRBV5-6
clone_size: .
cdr3_aa: CASSLTGGGYNSPLHF
cdr3_nt: TGTGCCAGCAGCTTGACAGGGGGCGGCTATAATTCACCCCTCCACTTT

j_call: TRBJ1-1
d_call: .
v_call: TRBV9
clone_size: .
cdr3_aa: CATSRLPNTEAFF
cdr3_nt: TGTGCCACCTCTAGACTGCCGAACACTGAAGCTTTCTTT

j_call: TRBJ2-7
d_call: TRBD1
v_call: TRBV19
clone_size: .
cdr3_aa: CASSTPGTGGYEQYF
cdr3_nt: TGTGCCAGTAGTACCCCCGGGACAGGGGGCTACGAGCAGTACTTC

j_call: TRBJ1-5
d_call: .
v_call: TRBV19
clone_size: .
cdr3_aa: CASSIRGDGSNQPQHF
cdr3_nt: TGTGCCAGTAGTATTAGGGGAGACGGTTCCAATCAGCCCCAGCATTTT

j_call: TRBJ1-1
d_call: .
v_call: TRBV18
clone_size: .
cdr3_aa: CASSNTENTEAFF
cdr3_nt: TGTGCCAGCTCAAATACAGAGAACACTGAAGCTTTCTTT

j_call: TRBJ1-4
d_call: .
v_call: TRBV5-1
clone_size: .
cdr3_aa: CASSLVPPNLGGNEKLFF
cdr3_nt: TGCGCCAGCAGCTTGGTCCCCCCTAACCTCGGGGGTAATGAAAAACTGTTTTTT